A selection of T cell receptor beta chains follows, all from one sample in a study of shared clonotypes between healthy human individuals. This table comes from immunoSEQ multiplex PCR, and its TCRdb copy is limited to in-frame clones, with some not included. The sample lists under 600,000 clones, roughly 95% occurring once. The sequencing input was naive CD4+ T cells sorted from blood. Source of these receptors: a woman in her 30s in good health. CDR3s leave out the opening cysteine and the closing phenylalanine or tryptophan. Each record gives: J gene, clone size, D gene, V gene, CDR3 protein. A D gene is named only where the DNA matches it firmly. Expanded clones are given a class, and other clones once, few, many or no size at all.

>NA|once|NA|TRBV25-1
ASRRQGGNEQY
>TRBJ1-2|NA|TRBD1|TRBV5-1
ASSPGTEYGYT
>TRBJ1-1|NA|TRBD1|TRBV15
ATSRGTGANTEAF
>TRBJ2-2|once|NA|TRBV18
ASSPGGTGELF
>TRBJ1-2|NA|TRBD1|TRBV28
ASSFTGVVGYYGYT
>TRBJ2-5|NA|NA|TRBV5-1
ASSFGQGETQY
>TRBJ2-7|NA|NA|TRBV13
ASSLGSGLPSSYEQY
>TRBJ2-7|once|NA|TRBV28
ASSLSPVVGYEQY
>TRBJ1-4|NA|NA|TRBV28
ASSLWGFEKLF
>TRBJ2-1|NA|NA|TRBV23-1
ASRGGQSTYNEQF
>TRBJ1-6|NA|TRBD1|TRBV6-5
ASSIGQGASPLH
>TRBJ1-1|NA|NA|TRBV11-1
ASSLGQNTEAF
>TRBJ2-7|NA|TRBD2|TRBV27
ASSSTSGRAPYEQY
>NA|NA|NA|TRBV7-9
ASSQSGRYEQY
>TRBJ1-1|NA|TRBD1|TRBV28
ASRTSPGTGFMNTEAF
>NA|NA|TRBD1|TRBV13
ASQTGGYEQY
>TRBJ2-3|NA|NA|TRBV27
ASSFEY
>TRBJ2-3|NA|TRBD2|TRBV10-1
ASSNAFVAGTDTQY
>TRBJ2-1|NA|TRBD2|TRBV13
ASVKRLAGGIPYNEQF
>TRBJ2-1|NA|NA|TRBV6-5
ASGPLVNEQF
>TRBJ1-5|NA|NA|TRBV27
ASSLRGRDQPQH
>TRBJ1-5|NA|TRBD1|TRBV5-1
ASSPGTGNQPQH
>TRBJ2-7|NA|TRBD2|TRBV28
ASDHSGRAIGDEQY
>TRBJ1-2|NA|TRBD1|TRBV28
ASSSPGGPLGYGYT
>TRBJ1-2|NA|NA|TRBV2
ASSPFDGGGYT
>TRBJ2-3|NA|TRBD2|TRBV2
ASSLLAGGSDTQY
>TRBJ2-7|NA|TRBD1|TRBV6-1
ASSWGQDPYEQY
>TRBJ2-5|NA|NA|TRBV28
ASSTPAGTETQY
>TRBJ2-5|NA|NA|TRBV5-1
ASSFGALETQY
>TRBJ2-1|NA|TRBD2|TRBV5-1
ASTLAGGSYNEQF
>TRBJ2-1|NA|TRBD1|TRBV29-1
SAGRTGSSYNEQF
>TRBJ2-7|NA|NA|TRBV7-9
ASSLVNPDSYEQY
>TRBJ2-5|NA|NA|TRBV19
ASISDHGQQETQY
>TRBJ2-1|NA|NA|TRBV6-5
ASSSAVVGVVNEQF
>TRBJ2-7|NA|NA|TRBV5-1
ASSLGNYEQY
>TRBJ2-3|NA|NA|TRBV4-2
ASSPGGSTDTQY
>TRBJ2-7|NA|NA|TRBV19
ASSMYGKRVEQY
>TRBJ2-1|NA|NA|TRBV27
ASSIQGKVYNEQF
>TRBJ2-5|NA|TRBD1|TRBV7-2
ASSATAGTAQETQY
>TRBJ2-7|NA|NA|TRBV20-1
SARRSYEQY
>TRBJ2-7|NA|TRBD1|TRBV5-1
ASSPRSGGPYEQY
>TRBJ2-2|NA|TRBD2|TRBV13
ASSLGLAVTPGELF
>TRBJ1-3|NA|TRBD1|TRBV28
ASSGTGRNTIY
>TRBJ1-3|NA|NA|TRBV29-1
SVEGTLSGNTIY
>TRBJ2-5|NA|NA|TRBV5-1
ASSLGTQWRRSGETQY
>TRBJ2-1|once|TRBD2|TRBV15
ATSRPWTSGKSGSYNEQF
>TRBJ1-2|NA|NA|TRBV6-1
ASRDTLRGYT
>TRBJ1-1|NA|TRBD1|TRBV10-3
AIKPRTGGIGTEAF
>TRBJ2-2|NA|NA|TRBV7-6
ASSPARARTGELF
>TRBJ2-7|NA|NA|TRBV7-9
ASSLGREQY
>TRBJ2-7|NA|NA|TRBV27
ASSDYRESGVGIHEQY
>TRBJ1-2|once|NA|TRBV10-2
ASSELDYGYT
>TRBJ2-5|NA|NA|TRBV5-1
ASSPRTRTSETQY
>TRBJ1-1|NA|NA|TRBV9
ASSVGGGLNTEAF
>TRBJ2-3|NA|TRBD1|TRBV9
ASSVGTASTDTQY